This T cell receptor (beta chain) was captured in a study of blood T cells in healthy people across ages. V dropped 6 bases and J dropped 10; count of bases not matched to a gene: 8. This CDR3 has 14 residues. Germline V lookup: CDR1 MGHDK, CDR2 SYGVNS. General study findings and limits: Unsorted PBMCs ruled out conclusive naive versus antigen-experienced comparison.

Primed by a sample-barcoded 5' primer and a J-beta primer mix, a second PCR proceeded for about 6 to 12 cycles. TCRdb analysed the 5' RACE reads with MiXCR anew, one entry per CDR3 protein. Of around 1,500,000 distinct CDR3 sequences listed, 28% are singletons. In regard to this clonotype: The antigen remains undetermined.

The receptor's source is a woman younger than 45 in good health. Sequenced input: blood. The rearrangement joins TRBV25-1 to TRBJ2-5; 13 positions agree with TRBD2. CDR3 coding DNA: TGTGCCAGCAGCGGGACTAGCGGGGTTTCCGTCCAGTACTTC. This encodes CASSGTSGVSVQYF.